The text below deals with one T cell receptor (beta chain). Its specificity is not known. These data originate in a study of T cell responses to AZD1222 COVID-19 vaccine. Whole-study findings and limits: Among those given AZD1222, only 6 or 7 were seropositive at baseline. Donors in the cohort were predominantly white British and more often female, and clonal diversity was possibly underestimated. Once two AZD1222 doses were given, Spike-specific TCR breadth and depth went up. The study reported that nearly half of spike-specific TCRs target unmutated variant regions.

The CDR3 totals 14 residues. Trimming pared 8 bases from V and 0 bases from J, leaving 11 bases between. Germline-derived CDR1 and CDR2 are MDHEN and SYDVKM. Profiled with immunoSEQ multiplex PCR; TCRdb holds only in-frame clones, not every one. The table shows 83,000 or so clones, with 88% occurring only once. This material consisted of peripheral blood, taken on day 0 of MenACWY control vaccination. The chain has TRBV28 and TRBJ1-3, with a weak D call TRBD1 (5 bases). The sequence came from an adult in good health. The CDR3 region has the DNA TGTGCCAGCGGAGGGGCCGGCTCTGGAAACACCATATATTTT. It yields the protein CASGGAGSGNTIYF.